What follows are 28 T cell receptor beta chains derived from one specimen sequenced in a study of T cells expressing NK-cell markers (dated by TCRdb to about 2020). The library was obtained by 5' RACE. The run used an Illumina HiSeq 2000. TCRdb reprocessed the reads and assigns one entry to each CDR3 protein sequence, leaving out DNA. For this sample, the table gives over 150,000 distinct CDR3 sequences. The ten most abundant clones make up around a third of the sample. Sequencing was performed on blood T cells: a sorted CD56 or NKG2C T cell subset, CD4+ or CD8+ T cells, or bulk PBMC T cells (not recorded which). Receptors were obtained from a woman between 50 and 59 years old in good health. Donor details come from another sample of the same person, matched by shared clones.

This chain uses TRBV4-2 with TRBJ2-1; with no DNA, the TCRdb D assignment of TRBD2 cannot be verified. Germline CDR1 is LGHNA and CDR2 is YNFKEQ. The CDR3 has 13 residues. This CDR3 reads CASSQGGDNEQFF.

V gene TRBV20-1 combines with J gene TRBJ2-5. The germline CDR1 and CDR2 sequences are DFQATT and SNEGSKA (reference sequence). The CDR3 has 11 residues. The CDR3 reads CSARGEAAQYF.

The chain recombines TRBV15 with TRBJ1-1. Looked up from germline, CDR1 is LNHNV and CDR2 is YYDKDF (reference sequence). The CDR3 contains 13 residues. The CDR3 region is CATSPARRTEAFF. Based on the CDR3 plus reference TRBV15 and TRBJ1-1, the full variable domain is DAMVIQNPRYQVTQFGKPVTLSCSQTLNHNVMYWYQQKSSQAPKLLFHYYDKDFNNEADTPDNFQSRRPNTSFCFLDIRSPGLGDTAMYLCATSPARRTEAFFGQGTRLTVV.

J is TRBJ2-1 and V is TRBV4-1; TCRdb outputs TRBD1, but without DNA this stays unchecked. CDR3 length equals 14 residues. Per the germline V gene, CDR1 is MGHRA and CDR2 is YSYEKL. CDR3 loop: CASSQGADRNEQFF.

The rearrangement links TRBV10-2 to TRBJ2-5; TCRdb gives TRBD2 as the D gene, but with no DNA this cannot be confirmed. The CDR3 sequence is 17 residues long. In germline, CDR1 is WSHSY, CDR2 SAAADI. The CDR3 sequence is CASSESENGPKGETQYF.

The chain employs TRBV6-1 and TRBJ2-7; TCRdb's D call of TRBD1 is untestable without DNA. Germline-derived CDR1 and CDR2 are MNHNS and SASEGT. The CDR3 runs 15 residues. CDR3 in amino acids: CASSEETGSSYEQYF.

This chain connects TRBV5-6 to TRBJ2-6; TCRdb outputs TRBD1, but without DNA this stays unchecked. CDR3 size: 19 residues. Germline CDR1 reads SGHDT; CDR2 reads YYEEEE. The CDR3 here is CASSLAAGGAPPGANVLTF.

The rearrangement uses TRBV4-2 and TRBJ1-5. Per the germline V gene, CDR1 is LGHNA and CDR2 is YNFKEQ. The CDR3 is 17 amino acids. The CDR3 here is CASSQVSSALPGQPQHF.

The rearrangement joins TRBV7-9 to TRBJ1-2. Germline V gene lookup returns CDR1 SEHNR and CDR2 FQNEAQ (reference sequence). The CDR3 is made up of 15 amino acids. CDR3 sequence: CASSLGRSVGYGYTF.

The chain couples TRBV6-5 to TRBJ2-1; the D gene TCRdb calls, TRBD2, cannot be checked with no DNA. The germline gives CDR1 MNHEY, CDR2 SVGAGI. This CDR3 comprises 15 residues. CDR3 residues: CASIPTSGRLDEQFF.

The CDR3 sequence is CSVPSGSSYNEQFF. The genes are TRBV29-1 and TRBJ2-1. The CDR3 is made up of 14 amino acids. Germline V CDR1 and CDR2: SQVTM, ANQGSEA.

The CDR3 region is CATSDHGTTVTQETQYF. This chain uses TRBV24-1 with TRBJ2-5; TCRdb reports TRBD2, a call that lacks DNA to check it against. Germline V gene sequence: CDR1 KGHDR, CDR2 SFDVKD. This CDR3 is 17 amino acids long.

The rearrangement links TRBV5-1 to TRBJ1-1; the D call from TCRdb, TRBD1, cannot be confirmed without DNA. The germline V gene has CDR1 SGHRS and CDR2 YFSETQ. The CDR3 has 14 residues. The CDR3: CASSQGQGDTEAFF. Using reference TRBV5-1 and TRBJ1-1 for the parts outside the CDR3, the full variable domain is KAGVTQTPRYLIKTRGQQVTLSCSPISGHRSVSWYQQTPGQGLQFLFEYFSETQRNKGNFPGRFSGRQFSNSRSEMNVSTLELGDSALYLCASSQGQGDTEAFFGQGTRLTVV.

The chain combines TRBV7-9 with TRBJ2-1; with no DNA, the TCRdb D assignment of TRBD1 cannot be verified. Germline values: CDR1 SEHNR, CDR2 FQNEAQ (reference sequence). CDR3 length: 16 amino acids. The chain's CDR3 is CASSRLRGGPLDEQFF. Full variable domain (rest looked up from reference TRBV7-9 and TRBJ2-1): DTGVSQNPRHKITKRGQNVTFRCDPISEHNRLYWYRQTLGQGPEFLTYFQNEAQLEKSRLLSDRFSAERPKGSFSTLEIQRTEQGDSAMYLCASSRLRGGPLDEQFFGPGTRLTVL.

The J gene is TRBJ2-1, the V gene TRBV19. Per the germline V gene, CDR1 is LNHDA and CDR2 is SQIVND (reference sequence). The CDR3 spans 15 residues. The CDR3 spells CASKLTGSSYNEQFF.

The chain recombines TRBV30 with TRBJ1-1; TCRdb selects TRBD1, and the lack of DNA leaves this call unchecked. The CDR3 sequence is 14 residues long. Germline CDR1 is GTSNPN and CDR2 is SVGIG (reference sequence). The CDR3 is CASSTGTGVTEAFF.

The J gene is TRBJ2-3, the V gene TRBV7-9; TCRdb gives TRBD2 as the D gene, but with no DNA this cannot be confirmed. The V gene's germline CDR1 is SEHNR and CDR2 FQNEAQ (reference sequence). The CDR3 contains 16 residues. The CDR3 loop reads CASSLEAGDHADTQYF.

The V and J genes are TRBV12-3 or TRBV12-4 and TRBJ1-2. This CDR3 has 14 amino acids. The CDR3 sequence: CASSFGRSAYGYTF.

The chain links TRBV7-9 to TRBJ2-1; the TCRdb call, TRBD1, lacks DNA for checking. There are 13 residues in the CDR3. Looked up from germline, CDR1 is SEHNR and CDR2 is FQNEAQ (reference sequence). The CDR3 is CASTGPDPPEQFF.

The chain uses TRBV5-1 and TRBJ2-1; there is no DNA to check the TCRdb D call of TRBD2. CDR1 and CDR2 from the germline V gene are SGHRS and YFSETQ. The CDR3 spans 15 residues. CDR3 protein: CASSVVLAGAPEQFF. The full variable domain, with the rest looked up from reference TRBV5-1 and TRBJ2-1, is KAGVTQTPRYLIKTRGQQVTLSCSPISGHRSVSWYQQTPGQGLQFLFEYFSETQRNKGNFPGRFSGRQFSNSRSEMNVSTLELGDSALYLCASSVVLAGAPEQFFGPGTRLTVL.

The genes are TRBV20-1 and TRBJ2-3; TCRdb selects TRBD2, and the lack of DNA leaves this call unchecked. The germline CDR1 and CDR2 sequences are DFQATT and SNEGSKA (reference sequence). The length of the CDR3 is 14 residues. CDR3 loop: CSARDREYGDTQYF.

Here the CDR3 reads CASSPGGGSFQTFYNEQFF. The gene calls are TRBV7-6 and TRBJ2-1; there is no DNA to check the TCRdb D call of TRBD1. There are 19 residues in the CDR3. CDR1 SGHVS and CDR2 FNYEAQ come from the germline V gene.

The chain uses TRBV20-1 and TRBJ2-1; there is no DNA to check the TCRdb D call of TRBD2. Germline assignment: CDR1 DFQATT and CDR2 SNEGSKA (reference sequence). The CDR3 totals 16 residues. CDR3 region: CSAIPALAGTINEQFF.

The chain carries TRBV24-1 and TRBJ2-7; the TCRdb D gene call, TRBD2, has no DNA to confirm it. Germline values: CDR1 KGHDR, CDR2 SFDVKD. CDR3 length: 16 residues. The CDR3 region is CATSDLGTSGTYEQYF.

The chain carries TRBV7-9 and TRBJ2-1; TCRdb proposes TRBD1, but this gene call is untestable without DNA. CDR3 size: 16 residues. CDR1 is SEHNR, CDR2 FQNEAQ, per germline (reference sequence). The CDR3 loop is CASSSSGGVSYNEQFF.

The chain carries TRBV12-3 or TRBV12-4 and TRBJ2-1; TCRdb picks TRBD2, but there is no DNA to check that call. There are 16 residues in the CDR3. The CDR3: CASSLAGLAGVHEQFF.

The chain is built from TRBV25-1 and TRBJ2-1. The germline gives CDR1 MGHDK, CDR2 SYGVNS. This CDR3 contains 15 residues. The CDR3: CASSERSTVYNEQFF.

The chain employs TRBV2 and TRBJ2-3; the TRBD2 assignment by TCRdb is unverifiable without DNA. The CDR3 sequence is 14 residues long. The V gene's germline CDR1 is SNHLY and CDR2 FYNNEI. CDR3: CASRGWSGGDTQYF. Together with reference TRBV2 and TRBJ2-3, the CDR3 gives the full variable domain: EPEVTQTPSHQVTQMGQEVILRCVPISNHLYFYWYRQILGQKVEFLVSFYNNEISEKSEIFDDQFSVERPDGSNFTLKIRSTKLEDSAMYFCASRGWSGGDTQYFGPGTRLTVL.